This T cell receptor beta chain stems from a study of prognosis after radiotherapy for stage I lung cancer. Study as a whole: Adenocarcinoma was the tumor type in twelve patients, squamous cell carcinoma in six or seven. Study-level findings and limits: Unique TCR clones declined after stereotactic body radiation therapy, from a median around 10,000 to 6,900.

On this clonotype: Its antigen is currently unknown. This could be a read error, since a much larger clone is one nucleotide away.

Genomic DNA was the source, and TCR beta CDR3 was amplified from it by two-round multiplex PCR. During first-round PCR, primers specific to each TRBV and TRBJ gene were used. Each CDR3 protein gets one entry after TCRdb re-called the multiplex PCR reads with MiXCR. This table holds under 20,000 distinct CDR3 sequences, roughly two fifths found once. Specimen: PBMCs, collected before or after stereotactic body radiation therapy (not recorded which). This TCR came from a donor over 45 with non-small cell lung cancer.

CDR3 amino acids: CASRSRDWREFPYEQYF. The CDR3 DNA is TGTGCCAGCAGGTCCCGGGACTGGCGGGAATTTCCTTACGAGCAGTACTTC. V is TRBV2 and J is TRBJ2-7, with a tentative D call TRBD2 (6 bases). The length of the CDR3 is 17 residues. The germline CDR1 and CDR2 sequences are SNHLY and FYNNEI. Trimming pared 6 bases from V and 4 bases from J, leaving 25 bases between.